These 22 T cell receptor beta chains originate from one sample sequenced in a study of identical twins. MiXCR, applied by TCRdb to the 5' RACE reads, yields one record per CDR3 protein. The profile shows about 480,000 distinct CDR3 sequences, 12% to 15% of them singletons. This sample also appeared in a second study, on yellow fever vaccine responses in identical twins.

The specimen was CD4+ T cells sorted from blood. The receptors here all came from a woman younger than 30 in good health.

This clonotype has a handful of counts. V is TRBV3-1 and J is TRBJ2-5; D possibly corresponds to TRBD1 (5 bases). Trimming shortened V by 0 bases and J by 2 bases, and 10 bases separated the two germline ends. The CDR3 has 15 residues. Germline V CDR1 and CDR2: LGHDT, YNNKEL (reference sequence). The CDR3 sequence: CASSQDQDKQETQYF. CDR3 nucleotides: TGTGCCAGCAGCCAAGATCAGGACAAACAAGAGACCCAGTACTTC.

This clonotype has only a few counts. The chain is built from TRBV5-8 and TRBJ2-5, with a possible D match to TRBD2 (6 bases). Germline CDR1 is SGHTS and CDR2 is YDEGEE. The CDR3 loop spans 16 amino acids. V lost 4 bases and J lost 2, with 18 bases in between. CDR3 sequence (DNA): TGTGCCAGCAGCCCCCGACTATCCGGGAGACAAGAGACCCAGTACTTC. This encodes CASSPRLSGRQETQYF.

The gene calls are TRBV27 and TRBJ2-2, with a tentative D call TRBD2 (7 bases). Germline V CDR1 and CDR2: MNHEY, SMNVEV (reference sequence). The CDR3 is 18 residues long. The V end was cut by 3 bases, the J end by 6 bases, with 23 bases between. Here the CDR3 reads CASSLAGATWFKSGELFF. In nucleotides, the CDR3 is TGTGCCAGCAGTTTGGCGGGGGCCACCTGGTTCAAGTCCGGGGAGCTGTTTTTT.

This clonotype was recorded a few times. The CDR3 DNA reads as TGCAGTGCTAGGTCCGGGACGACCAATGAAAAACTGTTTTTT. It specifies CSARSGTTNEKLFF. The chain joins TRBV20-1 to TRBJ1-4; tentative D call: TRBD1 (5 bases). Germline lookup yields CDR1 DFQATT and CDR2 SNEGSKA (reference sequence). This CDR3 spans 14 amino acids. V lost 3 bases and J 5 bases, leaving 13 bases between the germline ends.

The chain joins TRBV6-2 or TRBV6-3 to TRBJ2-3; no firm D call. This CDR3 comprises 12 residues. CDR1 and CDR2 (germline): MNHEY, SVGEGT. V lost 1 base and J 2 bases, leaving 1 base between the germline ends. The CDR3 region has the DNA TGTGCCAGCAGTTACTTCACAGATACGCAGTATTTT. This sequence encodes CASSYFTDTQYF.

The J gene is TRBJ2-3, the V gene TRBV5-1; possible D gene TRBD1, 6 bases. Germline CDR1 and CDR2: SGHRS and YFSETQ. V lost 0 bases to trimming and J lost 1 base, with 15 bases between them. The CDR3 is made up of 17 amino acids. The CDR3 nucleotides are TGCGCCAGCAGCTTGGAACCATACAGGGTCGGCACAGATACGCAGTATTTT. It translates to CASSLEPYRVGTDTQYF.

This clonotype was seen only a few times. This chain connects TRBV20-1 to TRBJ2-7; 11 bases agree with TRBD2. This CDR3 has 15 residues. Germline V gene data show CDR1 as DFQATT and CDR2 as SNEGSKA (reference sequence). With V trimmed by 4 bases and J by 2 bases, 7 bases remained unmatched. The CDR3 DNA sequence: TGCAGTGCTATGGACCTAGCGGGAGGTACCTACGAGCAGTACTTC. The encoded protein is CSAMDLAGGTYEQYF.

This clonotype occurred a few times. This chain uses TRBV6-5 with TRBJ2-1; D may be TRBD2 (6 bases). Germline CDR1 and CDR2: MNHEY and SVGAGI. The ends were cut back, 8 bases at V and 7 bases at J, with 18 bases in the middle. CDR3 length: 14 residues. CDR3 residues: CASRYSGVGNEQFF. The CDR3, as DNA: TGTGCCAGCCGATATTCGGGAGTGGGGAATGAGCAGTTCTTC.

The V and J genes are TRBV9 and TRBJ2-5; D perhaps matches TRBD1 (5 bases). The CDR3 extends over 14 amino acids. Between the trimmed V and J ends, which lost 3 bases and 6 bases, there was a span of 15 bases. The germline V gene encodes CDR1 SGDLS and CDR2 YYNGEE. CDR3 in DNA: TGTGCCAGCAGCGAAACAGGCTCGAAGCAGACCCAGTACTTC. Translating it yields CASSETGSKQTQYF.

This clonotype was counted between two and nine times. The V gene is TRBV25-1, the J gene TRBJ2-2; TRBD1 aligns across 10 bases. Germline V CDR1 and CDR2: MGHDK, SYGVNS. This CDR3 is 17 amino acids long. The V gene end was trimmed by 8 bases and the J gene end by 5 bases; junction bases not matched to a gene: 14. CDR3: CASSVRVGQGITGELFF. As DNA, the CDR3 is TGTGCCAGCTCTGTCAGAGTGGGACAGGGGATTACCGGGGAGCTGTTTTTT.

The chain employs TRBV20-1 and TRBJ2-1, with 11 bases matching TRBD2. CDR1 and CDR2 (germline): DFQATT, SNEGSKA (reference sequence). The V segment lost 5 bases and the J segment 10 bases; nucleotides outside the gene matches: 13. The CDR3 runs 15 residues. CDR3: CSALAGLAGGKEQFF. The CDR3 bases are TGCAGTGCTCTAGCAGGCCTAGCGGGAGGAAAGGAGCAGTTCTTC.

This rearrangement joins TRBV6-2 or TRBV6-3 to TRBJ2-7; no reliable D call. The CDR3 loop spans 13 amino acids. Germline loops: CDR1 MNHEY, CDR2 SVGEGT. V was cut by 0 bases and J by 2 bases, with 5 bases left in between. For the CDR3, the DNA is TGTGCCAGCAGTTACTCGAAGGCCTACGAGCAGTACTTC. It encodes CASSYSKAYEQYF.

This clonotype came up a few times. This chain links TRBV11-1 with TRBJ2-3, with a tentative D call TRBD2 (5 bases). There are 13 residues in the CDR3. V was trimmed by 8 bases and J by 3 bases, leaving 12 bases between them. Germline lookup yields CDR1 SGHAT and CDR2 FQDESV (reference sequence). CDR3: CASRRVKTDTQYF. The CDR3 DNA reads TGTGCCAGCCGGCGGGTTAAGACAGATACGCAGTATTTT.

The genes are TRBV3-1 and TRBJ2-1; D not certain. The CDR3 extends over 12 amino acids. Trimming pared 0 bases from V and 13 bases from J, leaving 10 bases between. Germline V gene lookup returns CDR1 LGHDT and CDR2 YNNKEL (reference sequence). The CDR3 loop is CASSQERFYQFF. The CDR3 DNA sequence: TGTGCCAGCAGCCAAGAAAGGTTTTACCAGTTCTTC.

This chain uses TRBV6-2 or TRBV6-3 with TRBJ2-1; no definite D call. Trimming shortened V by 8 bases and J by 1 base, and 6 bases separated the two germline ends. The CDR3 totals 12 residues. Per germline, CDR1 MNHEY and CDR2 SVGEGT. The CDR3 reads CASFPSYNEQFF. DNA of the CDR3: TGTGCCAGCTTCCCTTCCTACAATGAGCAGTTCTTC.

This clonotype was seen at least ten times. The CDR3 coding sequence is TGTGCCAGCAGTTACCGACAGGGGACTAGCTACTACAATGAGCAGTTCTTC. Its translation: CASSYRQGTSYYNEQFF. The V and J genes are TRBV6-2 or TRBV6-3 and TRBJ2-1; possibly TRBD2 for D (9 bases). Germline-derived CDR1 and CDR2 are MNHEY and SVGEGT. The germline V and J ends were trimmed by 2 bases and 3 bases, with 17 bases remaining between them. This CDR3 spans 17 amino acids.

This clonotype was counted ten times or more. The rearrangement uses TRBV12-3 or TRBV12-4 and TRBJ2-5; D not resolved. This CDR3 is built from 12 residues. The germline V and J ends were trimmed by 5 bases and 5 bases, with 9 bases remaining between them. The CDR3: CASSPRWETQYF. The CDR3, as DNA: TGTGCCAGCAGTCCAAGATGGGAGACCCAGTACTTC.

This clonotype was detected only a few times. The chain combines TRBV6-2 or TRBV6-3 with TRBJ2-7, with 9 bases matching TRBD1. Losses at the gene ends were 5 bases for V and 5 bases for J; bases not matched to a gene: 16. Germline CDR1 MNHEY, CDR2 SVGEGT. The CDR3 length is 17 residues. The CDR3 region is CASSRHAKDRGVDEQYF. CDR3 nucleotides: TGTGCCAGCAGTCGACACGCGAAGGACAGGGGTGTGGACGAGCAGTACTTC.

This chain connects TRBV7-2 to TRBJ2-1; D gene uncertain. In germline, CDR1 is SGHTA, CDR2 FQGNSA. This CDR3 has 13 amino acids. V was shortened by 3 bases and J by 6 bases, with 9 bases between the two germline ends. The CDR3 spells CASSFVNTNEQFF. The CDR3 DNA reads as TGTGCCAGCAGCTTCGTCAATACCAATGAGCAGTTCTTC.

This rearrangement joins TRBV6-1 to TRBJ2-2; the D is unclear. Trimming pared 6 bases from V and 3 bases from J, leaving 8 bases between. The CDR3 spans 13 residues. CDR1 and CDR2 from the germline V gene are MNHNS and SASEGT. This chain's CDR3 is CASRGFDTGELFF. CDR3 nucleotides: TGTGCCAGCAGGGGCTTTGACACCGGGGAGCTGTTTTTT.

This clonotype was detected many times. The gene calls are TRBV11-2 and TRBJ2-1; D may be TRBD2 (6 bases). In germline, CDR1 is SGHAT, CDR2 FQNNGV. CDR3 length: 14 residues. The V gene lost 3 bases and the J gene lost 7 bases, with 13 bases spanning the gap. The CDR3 protein is CASSLIASDNEQFF. The CDR3 nucleotides read TGTGCCAGCAGCTTGATCGCTAGCGATAATGAGCAGTTCTTC.

In its sample, this clonotype was seen a few times. The chain has TRBV7-2 and TRBJ2-3, with D hard to call. In germline, CDR1 is SGHTA, CDR2 FQGNSA. There are 13 residues in the CDR3. V dropped 6 bases and J dropped 0 bases, with 7 bases sitting between them. For the CDR3, the DNA is TGTGCCAGCAGGACACCTAGCACAGATACGCAGTATTTT. It translates to CASRTPSTDTQYF.